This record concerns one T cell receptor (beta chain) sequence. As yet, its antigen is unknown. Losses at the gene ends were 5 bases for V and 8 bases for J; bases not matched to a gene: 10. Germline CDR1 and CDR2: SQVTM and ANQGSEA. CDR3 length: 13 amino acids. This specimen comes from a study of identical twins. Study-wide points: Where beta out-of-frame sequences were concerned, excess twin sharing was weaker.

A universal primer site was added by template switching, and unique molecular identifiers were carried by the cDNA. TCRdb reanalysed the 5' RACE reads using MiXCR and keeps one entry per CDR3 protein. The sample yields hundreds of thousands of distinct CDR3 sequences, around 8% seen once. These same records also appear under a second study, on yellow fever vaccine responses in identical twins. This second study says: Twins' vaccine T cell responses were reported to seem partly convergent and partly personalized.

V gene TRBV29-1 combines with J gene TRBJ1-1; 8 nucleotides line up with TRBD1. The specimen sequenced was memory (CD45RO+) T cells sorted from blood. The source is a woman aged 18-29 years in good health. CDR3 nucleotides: TGCAGCGTTTTATCCGGGACAGGAGAGGAAGCTTTCTTT. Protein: CSVLSGTGEEAFF.